The rows below give T cell receptor beta chains drawn from one sample of a study of T cells in tumors after PD-1 blockade. TCRdb's copy holds only in-frame clones and misses some; the assay was immunoSEQ multiplex PCR. The sample holds roughly 13,000 clones; about 67% are singletons and the top ten take about 30%. This material consisted of tumor tissue, taken after anti-PD-1 treatment. Receptors originate from a human donor with cutaneous squamous cell carcinoma. Each CDR3 is given with its conserved first and last residue. D genes are given only for firm matches. Size is omitted from some rows. Given values are once, few, many or a class for expanded clones.

TRBV4-1,TRBJ2-1,NA,TRBD2,TGCGCCAGCAGCCCCGGAAGAGCCAATAGCGGGAGGCTCTACAATGAGCAGTTCTTC,CASSPGRANSGRLYNEQFF
TRBV6-2/TRBV6-3,TRBJ2-2,NA,TRBD1,TGTGCCAGCAGTTACGGACAGGGAAATGGGGGGACCGGGGAGCTGTTTTTT,CASSYGQGNGGTGELFF
TRBV6-2/TRBV6-3,TRBJ2-7,NA,NA,TGTGCCAGCAGCCCTAAAATGACCCGCCTGTCCTACGAGCAGTACTTC,CASSPKMTRLSYEQYF
TRBV19,TRBJ2-4,NA,TRBD1,TGTGCCAGTAGTACAACAGGGGGGGCCAAAAACATTCAGTACTTC,CASSTTGGAKNIQYF
TRBV28,TRBJ1-4,NA,NA,TGTGCCAGCAGTTTATGGGGACCTACGGGAGGGGTTGAAAAACTGTTTTTT,CASSLWGPTGGVEKLFF
TRBV5-5,TRBJ1-3,NA,NA,TGTGCCAGCAGCTTGGGGAGCTCTGGAAACACCATATATTTT,CASSLGSSGNTIYF
TRBV4-2,TRBJ1-1,NA,TRBD1,TGTGCCAGCAGCCTTGGAATAAACAGGGGGATGAACACTGAAGCTTTCTTT,CASSLGINRGMNTEAFF
TRBV6-2/TRBV6-3,TRBJ2-2,NA,TRBD2,TGTGCCAGCAGTTACCACACTAGCGGTGGCGGGGAGCTGTTTTTT,CASSYHTSGGGELFF
TRBV4-1,TRBJ2-7,NA,NA,TGCGCCAGCAGCCAAACGTGGGGAGAGATTACCTACGAGCAGTACTTC,CASSQTWGEITYEQYF
TRBV10-3,TRBJ2-7,NA,TRBD2,TGTGCCATCAGTGTTTCATCAAGCGGGAGTAGTACCTACGAGCAGTACTTC,CAISVSSSGSSTYEQYF
TRBV24-1,TRBJ1-2,NA,NA,TGTGCCACCAGTGATTTGACGGAGGGTGCCGGCTACACCTTC,CATSDLTEGAGYTF
TRBV12-3/TRBV12-4,TRBJ2-6,few,NA,TGTGCCAGCAGAATTGTGGGGGCCAACGTCCTGACTTTC,CASRIVGANVLTF
TRBV11-3,TRBJ2-1,NA,NA,TGTGCCAGCAGCTTAGTTAGGGGGACGCAGTTCTTC,CASSLVRGTQFF
TRBV6-2/TRBV6-3,TRBJ1-5,NA,NA,TGTGCCAGCAGTTACTCTCGGGAGGGCCCCTTCCAGCCCCAGCATTTT,CASSYSREGPFQPQHF
TRBV27,TRBJ2-6,once,TRBD1,TGTGCCAGCAGTTCCGGGGGACAGGGGGCATCTGGGGCCAACGTCCTGACTTTC,CASSSGGQGASGANVLTF
TRBV27,TRBJ2-1,NA,TRBD2,TGTGCCAGCACCGGGGGGGAGGGCAATGAGCAGTTCTTC,CASTGGEGNEQFF
TRBV9,TRBJ2-7,NA,TRBD2,TGTGCCAGCAGCCCTGGGGAGGGCTTTATCTACGAGCAGTACTTC,CASSPGEGFIYEQYF